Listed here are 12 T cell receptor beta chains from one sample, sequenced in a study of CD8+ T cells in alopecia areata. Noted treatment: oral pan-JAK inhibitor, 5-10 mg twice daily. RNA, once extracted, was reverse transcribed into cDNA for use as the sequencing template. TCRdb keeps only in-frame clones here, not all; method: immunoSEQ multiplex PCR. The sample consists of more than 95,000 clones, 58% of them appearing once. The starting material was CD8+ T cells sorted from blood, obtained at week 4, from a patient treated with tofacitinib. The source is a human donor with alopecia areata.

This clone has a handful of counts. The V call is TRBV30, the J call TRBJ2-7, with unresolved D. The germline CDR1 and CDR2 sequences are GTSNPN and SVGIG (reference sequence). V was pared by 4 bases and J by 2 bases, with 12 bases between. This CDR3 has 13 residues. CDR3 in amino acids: CAWNRIFPYEQYF. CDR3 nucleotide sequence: TGTGCCTGGAACCGGATTTTCCCCTACGAGCAGTACTTC.

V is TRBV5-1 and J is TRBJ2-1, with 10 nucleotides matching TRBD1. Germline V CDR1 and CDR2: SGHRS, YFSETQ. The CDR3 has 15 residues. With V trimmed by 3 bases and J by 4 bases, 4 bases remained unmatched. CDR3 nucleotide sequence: TGCGCCAGCAGCTCGCCGGACAGGGGGTACAATGAGCAGTTCTTC. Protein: CASSSPDRGYNEQFF.

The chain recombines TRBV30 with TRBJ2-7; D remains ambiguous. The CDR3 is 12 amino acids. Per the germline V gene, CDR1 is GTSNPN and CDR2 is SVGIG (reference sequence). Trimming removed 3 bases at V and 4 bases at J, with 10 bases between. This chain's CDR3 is CAWSSSKYEQYF. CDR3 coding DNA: TGTGCCTGGAGCTCAAGCAAATACGAGCAGTACTTC.

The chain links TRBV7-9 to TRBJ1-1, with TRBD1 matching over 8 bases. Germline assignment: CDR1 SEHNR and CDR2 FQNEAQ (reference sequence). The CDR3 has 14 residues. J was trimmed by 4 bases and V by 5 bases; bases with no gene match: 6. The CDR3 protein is CASSPTGGTTEAFF. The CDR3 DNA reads TGTGCCAGCAGCCCAACAGGGGGGACCACTGAAGCTTTCTTT.

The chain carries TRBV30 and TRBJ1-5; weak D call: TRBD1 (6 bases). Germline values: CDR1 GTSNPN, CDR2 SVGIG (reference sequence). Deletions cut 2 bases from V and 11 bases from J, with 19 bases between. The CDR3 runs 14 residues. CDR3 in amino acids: CAWSPSGAEGSQHF. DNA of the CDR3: TGTGCCTGGAGTCCCTCAGGGGCCGAGGGGTCCCAGCATTTT.

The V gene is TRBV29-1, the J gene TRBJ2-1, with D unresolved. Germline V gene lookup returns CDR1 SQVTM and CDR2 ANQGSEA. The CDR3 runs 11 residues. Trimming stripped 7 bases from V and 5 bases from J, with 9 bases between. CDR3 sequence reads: CSGVKDNEQFF. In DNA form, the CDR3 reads TGCAGCGGCGTGAAAGACAATGAGCAGTTCTTC.

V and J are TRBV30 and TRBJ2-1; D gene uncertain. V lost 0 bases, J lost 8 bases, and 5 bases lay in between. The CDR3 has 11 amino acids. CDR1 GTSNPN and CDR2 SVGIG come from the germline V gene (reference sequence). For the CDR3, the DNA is TGTGCCTGGAGTGTAGGGCATGAGCAGTTCTTC. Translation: CAWSVGHEQFF.

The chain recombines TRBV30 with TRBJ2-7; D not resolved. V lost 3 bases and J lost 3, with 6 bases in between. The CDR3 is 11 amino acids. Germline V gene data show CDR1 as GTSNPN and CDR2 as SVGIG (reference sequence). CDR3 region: CAWSSDYEQYF. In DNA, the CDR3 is TGTGCCTGGAGCTCTGACTACGAGCAGTACTTC.

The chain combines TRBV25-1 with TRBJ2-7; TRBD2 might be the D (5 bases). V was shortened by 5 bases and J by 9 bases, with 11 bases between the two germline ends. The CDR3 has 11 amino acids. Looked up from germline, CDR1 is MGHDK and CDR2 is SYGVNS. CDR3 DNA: TGTGCCAGCAGTTCGGGGAGCGCGCAGTACTTC. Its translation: CASSSGSAQYF.

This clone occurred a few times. The CDR3 nucleotides are TGCAGCGTAAGTCACCTTCATGGCTACACCTTC. Translating gives CSVSHLHGYTF. The chain links TRBV29-1 to TRBJ1-2; D not certain. V lost 6 bases and J 6 bases, leaving 11 bases between the germline ends. The CDR3 consists of 11 residues. Germline CDR1 reads SQVTM; CDR2 reads ANQGSEA.

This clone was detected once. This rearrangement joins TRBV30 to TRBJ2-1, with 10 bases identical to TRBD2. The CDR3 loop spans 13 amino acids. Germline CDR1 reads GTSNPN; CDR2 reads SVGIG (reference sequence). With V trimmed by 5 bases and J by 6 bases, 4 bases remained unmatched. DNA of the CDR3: TGTGCCTGGCCGGGACTAGCGAGCAATGAGCAGTTCTTC. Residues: CAWPGLASNEQFF.

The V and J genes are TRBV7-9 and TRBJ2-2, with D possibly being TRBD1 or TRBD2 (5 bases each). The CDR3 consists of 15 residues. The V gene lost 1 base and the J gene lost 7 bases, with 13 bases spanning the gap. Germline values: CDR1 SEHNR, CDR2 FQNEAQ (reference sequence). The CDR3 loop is CASSLVPGAGGELFF. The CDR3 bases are TGTGCCAGCAGCTTAGTTCCCGGGGCCGGCGGGGAGCTGTTTTTT.